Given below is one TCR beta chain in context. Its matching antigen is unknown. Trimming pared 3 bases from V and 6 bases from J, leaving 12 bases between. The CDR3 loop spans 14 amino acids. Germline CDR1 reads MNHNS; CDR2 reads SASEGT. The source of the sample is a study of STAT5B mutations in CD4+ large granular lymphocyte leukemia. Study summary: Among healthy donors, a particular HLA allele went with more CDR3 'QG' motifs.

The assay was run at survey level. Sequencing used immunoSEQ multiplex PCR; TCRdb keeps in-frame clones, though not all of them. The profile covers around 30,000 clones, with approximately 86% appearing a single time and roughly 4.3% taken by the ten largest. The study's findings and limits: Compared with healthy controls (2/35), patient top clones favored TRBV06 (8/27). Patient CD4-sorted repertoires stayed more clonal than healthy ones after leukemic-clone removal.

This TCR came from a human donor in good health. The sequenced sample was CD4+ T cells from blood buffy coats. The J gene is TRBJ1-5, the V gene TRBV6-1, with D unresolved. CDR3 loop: CASSDSINGQPQHF. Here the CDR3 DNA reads TGTGCCAGCAGTGACTCCATAAACGGTCAGCCCCAGCATTTT.